The 10 T cell receptor beta chains listed next were all sequenced from one sample in a study of early stage breast cancer tumors. TCRdb's copy holds only in-frame clones and misses some; the assay was immunoSEQ multiplex PCR. The sample contains 45,000 to 50,000 clones, approximately 83% of which appear only once. Sequenced sample: blood. These receptors were obtained from a person between 50 and 60 years old with breast cancer.

The V gene is TRBV11-2, the J gene TRBJ2-2; perhaps TRBD1 as D (5 bases). The germline V gene has CDR1 SGHAT and CDR2 FQNNGV. There are 15 residues in the CDR3. V was cut by 0 bases and J by 3 bases, with 8 bases left in between. Here the CDR3 reads CASSLDGADTGELFF. CDR3 sequence (DNA): TGTGCCAGCAGCTTAGATGGGGCGGACACCGGGGAGCTGTTTTTT. The full variable domain, in which reference TRBV11-2 and TRBJ2-2 provide the parts outside the CDR3, is EAGVAQSPRYKIIEKRQSVAFWCNPISGHATLYWYQQILGQGPKLLIQFQNNGVVDDSQLPKDRFSAERLKGVDSTLKIQPAKLEDSAVYLCASSLDGADTGELFFGEGSRLTVL.

V is TRBV18 and J is TRBJ1-3; D is uncertain. Trimming took 3 bases from V and 2 from J, leaving 5 bases between them. The CDR3 has 13 amino acids. The germline V gene encodes CDR1 KGHSH and CDR2 LQKENI. The CDR3 sequence is CASSPQTGNTIYF. CDR3 coding DNA: TGTGCCAGCTCACCCCAAACTGGAAACACCATATATTTT.

The rearrangement uses TRBV9 and TRBJ2-3; 13 nucleotides match TRBD2. The CDR3 totals 18 residues. Trimming cost V 1 base and J 4 bases; bases outside gene matches: 9. Germline-derived CDR1 and CDR2 are SGDLS and YYNGEE. DNA for the CDR3: TGTGCCAGCAGCGTATACGCCCTGACTAGCGGGAGGTCAGATACGCAGTATTTT. Its protein is CASSVYALTSGRSDTQYF.

This rearrangement joins TRBV5-4 to TRBJ2-1; D gene ambiguous. The CDR3 length is 15 residues. The V gene lost 0 bases and the J gene lost 4 bases, with 11 bases spanning the gap. From germline, CDR1 is SGHNT and CDR2 YYREEE (reference sequence). CDR3 loop: CASSLAVLDYNEQFF. In nucleotides, the CDR3 is TGTGCCAGCAGCTTGGCGGTCTTAGATTACAATGAGCAGTTCTTC. Based on the CDR3 plus reference TRBV5-4 and TRBJ2-1, the full variable domain is ETGVTQSPTHLIKTRGQQVTLRCSSQSGHNTVSWYQQALGQGPQFIFQYYREEENGRGNFPPRFSGLQFPNYSSELNVNALELDDSALYLCASSLAVLDYNEQFFGPGTRLTVL.

The chain combines TRBV30 with TRBJ2-7, with D hard to call. V was pared by 4 bases and J by 4 bases, with 11 bases between. This CDR3 contains 12 residues. Germline assignment: CDR1 GTSNPN and CDR2 SVGIG (reference sequence). The CDR3 is CAWNSLEYEQYF. The CDR3 bases are TGTGCCTGGAACTCACTTGAGTACGAGCAGTACTTC.

The chain couples TRBV7-2 to TRBJ1-5, with TRBD1 identical over 7 bases. Germline CDR1 and CDR2: SGHTA and FQGNSA. The CDR3 spans 15 residues. V gave up 3 bases and J gave up 4 bases; unmatched junction bases: 6. CDR3 DNA: TGTGCCAGCAGCTTGGAGGGGGCGTCGAATCAGCCCCAGCATTTT. It is translated as CASSLEGASNQPQHF.

The chain links TRBV11-2 to TRBJ2-5; 7 nucleotides align to TRBD2. CDR3 length equals 14 residues. V was clipped by 5 bases and J by 4 bases; unmatched bases: 7. The germline V gene has CDR1 SGHAT and CDR2 FQNNGV. The DNA of the CDR3 is TGTGCCAGCAGCCTCCTTTCGGGGGGAGAGACCCAGTACTTC. Translation: CASSLLSGGETQYF.

The V and J genes are TRBV2 and TRBJ1-6; D unresolved. This CDR3 spans 12 amino acids. Trimming removed 3 bases from V and 10 bases from J, with 7 bases in between. Germline V gene lookup returns CDR1 SNHLY and CDR2 FYNNEI. The CDR3 region is CASSDIMSPLHF. Written as DNA, the CDR3 is TGTGCCAGCAGTGATATTATGTCACCCCTCCACTTT.

This clone appeared a few times. The chain employs TRBV7-9 and TRBJ2-7; D may match TRBD1 or TRBD2 (6 bases each). V was cut by 4 bases and J by 5 bases, with 21 bases left in between. Germline V gene lookup returns CDR1 SEHNR and CDR2 FQNEAQ (reference sequence). CDR3 length equals 16 residues. The CDR3 sequence: CASSSTGTGVSHEQYF. The CDR3 DNA sequence: TGTGCCAGCAGCTCTACAGGGACGGGGGTATCCCACGAGCAGTACTTC.

The chain recombines TRBV7-8 with TRBJ2-5, with D possibly being TRBD1 (5 bases). Germline V gene sequence: CDR1 SGHVS, CDR2 FQNEAQ. The CDR3 runs to 16 residues. Trimming pared 1 base from V and 2 bases from J, leaving 14 bases between. This CDR3 is CASSLGGGQGQETQYF. For the CDR3, the DNA is TGTGCCAGCAGCTTAGGAGGTGGCCAGGGTCAAGAGACCCAGTACTTC.